Listed below are T cell receptor beta chains from one sample, sequenced in a study of blood T cell repertoires in COVID-19. The protocol was immunoSEQ multiplex PCR, while the TCRdb copy is restricted to in-frame clones and leaves out a portion. The top ten clones hold 1.2% of a sample with under 200,000 clones, 70% to 85% of them seen once. Sequencing used peripheral blood. These receptors were collected from a man between 60 and 70 years old who had recovered from COVID-19. Each CDR3 is given with its conserved first and last residue. A D gene is named only where the DNA matches it firmly. The size entry is marked missing in some rows and otherwise reads once, few, many or a size class.

j_gene: TRBJ2-5; d_gene: .; v_gene: TRBV7-6; abundance: .; len: 15; CDR3aa: CASESGGEGWETQYF; CDR3nt: TGTGCCAGCGAGTCAGGAGGGGAAGGGTGGGAGACCCAGTACTTC
j_gene: TRBJ2-2; d_gene: TRBD2; v_gene: TRBV19; abundance: .; len: 17; CDR3aa: CASSIKGRTSGAGELFF; CDR3nt: TGTGCCAGTAGTATCAAGGGGAGGACTAGCGGGGCCGGGGAGCTGTTTTTT
j_gene: TRBJ1-4; d_gene: .; v_gene: TRBV6-5; abundance: .; len: 15; CDR3aa: CASSPSGLGNEKLFF; CDR3nt: TGTGCCAGCAGTCCATCAGGGTTGGGGAATGAAAAACTGTTTTTT
j_gene: TRBJ2-1; d_gene: TRBD2; v_gene: TRBV6-4; abundance: .; len: 15; CDR3aa: CASSDNGGAGNEQFF; CDR3nt: TGTGCCAGCAGTGATAACGGGGGGGCCGGGAATGAGCAGTTCTTC
j_gene: TRBJ1-2; d_gene: .; v_gene: TRBV5-6; abundance: few; len: 15; CDR3aa: CASSWDQTSDYGYTF; CDR3nt: TGTGCCAGCAGCTGGGACCAAACTAGCGACTATGGCTACACCTTC
j_gene: TRBJ2-7; d_gene: .; v_gene: TRBV9; abundance: .; len: 14; CDR3aa: CASSVVDGGGEQYF; CDR3nt: TGTGCCAGCAGCGTAGTCGACGGTGGCGGGGAGCAGTACTTC
j_gene: TRBJ2-7; d_gene: TRBD1; v_gene: TRBV30; abundance: .; len: 12; CDR3aa: CAWGQVTYEQYF; CDR3nt: TGTGCCTGGGGACAGGTGACCTACGAGCAGTACTTC
j_gene: TRBJ2-3; d_gene: TRBD2; v_gene: TRBV7-3; abundance: .; len: 17; CDR3aa: CASSLGQGGSGTDTQYF; CDR3nt: TGTGCCAGCAGCTTAGGCCAGGGAGGGAGCGGCACAGATACGCAGTATTTT
j_gene: TRBJ1-4; d_gene: TRBD1; v_gene: TRBV27; abundance: .; len: 15; CDR3aa: CASSLSRDRNEKLFF; CDR3nt: TGTGCCAGCAGTTTATCGAGGGACAGGAATGAAAAACTGTTTTTT
j_gene: TRBJ2-5; d_gene: TRBD2; v_gene: TRBV9; abundance: once; len: 17; CDR3aa: CASSGRLAGGYQETQYF; CDR3nt: TGTGCCAGCAGCGGCCGACTAGCGGGGGGTTACCAAGAGACCCAGTACTTC
j_gene: TRBJ1-3; d_gene: TRBD1; v_gene: TRBV4-2; abundance: .; len: 15; CDR3aa: CASSPTGGRGNTIYF; CDR3nt: TGTGCCAGCAGCCCGACAGGGGGACGGGGAAACACCATATATTTT
j_gene: TRBJ1-1; d_gene: TRBD1; v_gene: TRBV7-3; abundance: .; len: 17; CDR3aa: CASSLGPQGALNTEAFF; CDR3nt: TGTGCCAGCAGTTTAGGGCCCCAGGGGGCCCTGAACACTGAAGCTTTCTTT
j_gene: TRBJ2-3; d_gene: .; v_gene: TRBV5-6; abundance: .; len: 15; CDR3aa: CASTHEGLSTDTQYF; CDR3nt: TGTGCCAGCACCCACGAGGGCCTTAGCACAGATACGCAGTATTTT
j_gene: TRBJ2-1; d_gene: TRBD2; v_gene: TRBV6-5; abundance: .; len: 15; CDR3aa: CASSSSGGEYNEQFF; CDR3nt: TGTGCCAGCAGTTCTAGCGGGGGGGAATACAATGAGCAGTTCTTC
j_gene: TRBJ1-1; d_gene: .; v_gene: TRBV29-1; abundance: .; len: 13; CDR3aa: CSVVGGLAPLAFF; CDR3nt: TGCAGCGTTGTAGGAGGGCTGGCACCACTTGCTTTCTTT
j_gene: TRBJ2-7; d_gene: TRBD1; v_gene: TRBV9; abundance: few; len: 15; CDR3aa: CASSGTGQEFHEQYF; CDR3nt: TGTGCCAGCAGCGGGACGGGACAGGAGTTCCACGAGCAGTACTTC
j_gene: TRBJ1-2; d_gene: TRBD1; v_gene: TRBV27; abundance: .; len: 14; CDR3aa: CASTRQGANYGYTF; CDR3nt: TGTGCCAGCACACGACAGGGGGCGAACTATGGCTACACCTTC
j_gene: TRBJ2-7; d_gene: .; v_gene: TRBV7-3; abundance: .; len: 16; CDR3aa: CASSLNVGLLSYEQYF; CDR3nt: TGTGCCAGCAGCTTAAATGTGGGACTCCTCTCCTACGAGCAGTACTTC
j_gene: TRBJ2-1; d_gene: TRBD2; v_gene: TRBV3-1/TRBV3-2; abundance: once; len: 15; CDR3aa: CASSRSGGREGEQFF; CDR3nt: TGTGCCAGCAGCCGCTCGGGGGGGAGAGAAGGTGAGCAGTTCTTC
j_gene: TRBJ1-1; d_gene: .; v_gene: TRBV5-4; abundance: .; len: 15; CDR3aa: CASSLGQIMNTEAFF; CDR3nt: TGTGCCAGCAGCCTTGGACAGATCATGAACACTGAAGCTTTCTTT
j_gene: TRBJ2-5; d_gene: TRBD2; v_gene: TRBV7-2; abundance: once; len: 16; CDR3aa: CASSLLPAGVQETQYF; CDR3nt: TGTGCCAGCAGCTTATTGCCAGCGGGGGTGCAAGAGACCCAGTACTTC
j_gene: TRBJ2-7; d_gene: .; v_gene: TRBV10-3; abundance: once; len: 12; CDR3aa: CASTDSSYEQYF; CDR3nt: TGTGCCAGCACGGACAGCTCCTACGAGCAGTACTTC
j_gene: TRBJ2-2; d_gene: .; v_gene: TRBV19; abundance: .; len: 15; CDR3aa: CASSPTGSYTGELFF; CDR3nt: TGTGCCAGTAGTCCCACAGGGAGTTACACCGGGGAGCTGTTTTTT
j_gene: TRBJ1-2; d_gene: TRBD1; v_gene: TRBV5-4; abundance: .; len: 17; CDR3aa: CASSLGTGGFSNYGYTF; CDR3nt: TGTGCCAGCAGCTTAGGGACAGGGGGCTTTTCTAACTATGGCTACACCTTC
j_gene: TRBJ2-1; d_gene: .; v_gene: TRBV30; abundance: .; len: 13; CDR3aa: CAWGQDYYNEQFF; CDR3nt: TGTGCCTGGGGACAGGACTACTACAATGAGCAGTTCTTC
j_gene: TRBJ2-3; d_gene: .; v_gene: TRBV18; abundance: .; len: 16; CDR3aa: CASSPRLLDNTDTQYF; CDR3nt: TGTGCCAGCTCACCAAGGCTACTCGACAACACAGATACGCAGTATTTT
j_gene: TRBJ2-6; d_gene: TRBD1; v_gene: TRBV19; abundance: .; len: 16; CDR3aa: CASSTTGLAGANVLTF; CDR3nt: TGTGCCAGTAGTACGACAGGGTTAGCCGGGGCCAACGTCCTGACTTTC
j_gene: TRBJ2-7; d_gene: TRBD1; v_gene: TRBV3-1/TRBV3-2; abundance: .; len: 16; CDR3aa: CASSLRGDRGIYEQYF; CDR3nt: TGTGCCAGCAGCCTCAGAGGGGACAGGGGGATCTACGAGCAGTACTTC
j_gene: TRBJ1-2; d_gene: TRBD1; v_gene: TRBV6-5; abundance: .; len: 15; CDR3aa: CASSRQGASHYGYTF; CDR3nt: TGTGCCAGCAGTAGACAGGGGGCTTCCCACTATGGCTACACCTTC
j_gene: TRBJ1-1; d_gene: TRBD1; v_gene: TRBV7-8; abundance: .; len: 15; CDR3aa: CASSLTSPGGTEAFF; CDR3nt: TGTGCCAGCAGCTTAACCTCTCCAGGGGGCACTGAAGCTTTCTTT
j_gene: TRBJ1-2; d_gene: TRBD1; v_gene: TRBV19; abundance: once; len: 15; CDR3aa: CASSIRQGVYYGYTF; CDR3nt: TGTGCCAGTAGTATTCGACAGGGGGTTTACTATGGCTACACCTTC
j_gene: TRBJ2-1; d_gene: TRBD2; v_gene: TRBV18; abundance: .; len: 14; CDR3aa: CASSRGGNYNEQFF; CDR3nt: TGTGCCAGCTCACGCGGGGGGAACTACAATGAGCAGTTCTTC
j_gene: TRBJ2-2; d_gene: .; v_gene: TRBV19; abundance: once; len: 14; CDR3aa: CASTSGHNTGELFF; CDR3nt: TGTGCCAGTACATCGGGACACAACACCGGGGAGCTGTTTTTT
j_gene: TRBJ2-1; d_gene: TRBD1; v_gene: TRBV6-5; abundance: .; len: 16; CDR3aa: CASSYSIQGVYNEQFF; CDR3nt: TGTGCCAGCAGTTACTCGATACAGGGGGTGTACAATGAGCAGTTCTTC
j_gene: TRBJ1-1; d_gene: TRBD1; v_gene: TRBV19; abundance: .; len: 13; CDR3aa: CASQRDRSTEAFF; CDR3nt: TGTGCCAGTCAACGGGACAGGAGCACTGAAGCTTTCTTT
j_gene: TRBJ2-7; d_gene: TRBD1; v_gene: TRBV5-1; abundance: .; len: 15; CDR3aa: CASSLGGTGGYEQYF; CDR3nt: TGCGCCAGCAGCTTGGGGGGGACAGGAGGCTACGAGCAGTACTTC
j_gene: TRBJ1-4; d_gene: .; v_gene: TRBV6-5; abundance: .; len: 14; CDR3aa: CASTATATNEKLFF; CDR3nt: TGTGCCAGCACGGCCACAGCAACTAATGAAAAACTGTTTTTT
j_gene: TRBJ2-3; d_gene: .; v_gene: TRBV7-7; abundance: .; len: 14; CDR3aa: CASSVGTRTDTQYF; CDR3nt: TGTGCTAGCAGCGTGGGGACTCGCACAGATACGCAGTATTTT
j_gene: TRBJ2-7; d_gene: TRBD2; v_gene: TRBV5-4; abundance: .; len: 13; CDR3aa: CASSPGRENEQYF; CDR3nt: TGTGCCAGCAGCCCGGGGAGGGAGAACGAGCAGTACTTC
j_gene: TRBJ1-1; d_gene: .; v_gene: TRBV2; abundance: .; len: 14; CDR3aa: CANTGTLMNTEAFF; CDR3nt: TGTGCCAACACAGGAACACTGATGAACACTGAAGCTTTCTTT
j_gene: TRBJ1-1; d_gene: TRBD1; v_gene: TRBV7-3; abundance: few; len: 15; CDR3aa: CASSEQGIGNTEAFF; CDR3nt: TGTGCCAGCAGCGAACAGGGGATTGGGAACACTGAAGCTTTCTTT
j_gene: TRBJ2-5; d_gene: .; v_gene: TRBV28; abundance: .; len: 14; CDR3aa: CASSPPTPRETQYF; CDR3nt: TGTGCCAGCAGTCCTCCTACCCCCCGGGAGACCCAGTACTTC
j_gene: TRBJ2-3; d_gene: TRBD2; v_gene: TRBV7-3; abundance: .; len: 16; CDR3aa: CASSLNRGGPADTQYF; CDR3nt: TGTGCCAGCAGCTTAAACCGCGGGGGGCCTGCAGATACGCAGTATTTT
j_gene: TRBJ2-2; d_gene: TRBD2; v_gene: TRBV6-2/TRBV6-3; abundance: .; len: 15; CDR3aa: CASSGSGENTGELFF; CDR3nt: TGTGCCAGCAGTGGTAGCGGGGAAAACACCGGGGAGCTGTTTTTT
j_gene: TRBJ1-5; d_gene: TRBD1; v_gene: TRBV6-6; abundance: .; len: 14; CDR3aa: CASTSTGASQPQHF; CDR3nt: TGTGCCAGCACCTCGACAGGGGCAAGCCAGCCCCAGCATTTT
j_gene: TRBJ1-1; d_gene: TRBD1; v_gene: TRBV5-1; abundance: .; len: 15; CDR3aa: CASSSLLGQITEAFF; CDR3nt: TGCGCCAGCAGCTCCTTACTGGGACAGATCACTGAAGCTTTCTTT
j_gene: TRBJ2-7; d_gene: .; v_gene: TRBV7-9; abundance: .; len: 11; CDR3aa: CASSPGYEQYF; CDR3nt: TGTGCCAGCAGCCCCGGGTACGAGCAGTACTTC
j_gene: TRBJ1-1; d_gene: .; v_gene: TRBV18; abundance: .; len: 14; CDR3aa: CASSALQVNTEAFF; CDR3nt: TGTGCCAGCTCAGCACTACAGGTGAACACTGAAGCTTTCTTT
j_gene: TRBJ1-5; d_gene: TRBD1; v_gene: TRBV19; abundance: .; len: 15; CDR3aa: CASSIQQGAGQPQHF; CDR3nt: TGTGCCAGTAGTATCCAACAGGGGGCAGGACAGCCCCAGCATTTT